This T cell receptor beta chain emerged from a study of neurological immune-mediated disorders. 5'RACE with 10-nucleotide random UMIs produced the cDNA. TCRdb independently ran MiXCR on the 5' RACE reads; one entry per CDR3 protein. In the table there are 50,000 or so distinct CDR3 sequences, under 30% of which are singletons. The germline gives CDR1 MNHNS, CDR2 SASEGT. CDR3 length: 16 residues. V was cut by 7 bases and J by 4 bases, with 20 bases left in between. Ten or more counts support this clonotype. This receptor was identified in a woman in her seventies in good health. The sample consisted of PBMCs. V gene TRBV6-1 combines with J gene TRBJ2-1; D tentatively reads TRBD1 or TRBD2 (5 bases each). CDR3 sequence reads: CASNIFITGQYNEQFF. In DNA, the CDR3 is TGTGCCAGCAACATCTTCATTACGGGGCAATACAATGAGCAGTTCTTC.